Presented here are 15 T cell receptor beta chains from one specimen sequenced in a study of blood T cells in healthy people across ages (dated by TCRdb to between 2014 and 2016). Libraries were prepared through 5' RACE. Sequenced using an Illumina HiSeq 2500. A second PCR of about 6 to 12 cycles was performed with a sample-barcoded 5' primer and a J-beta primer mix. The raw public data were reprocessed by TCRdb itself: fastp quality trimming at Q25, MiXCR clonotype calling, in-frame beta chains only. CDR3 protein duplicates are merged, each entry listing the most common genes and DNA. The sample includes just under 550,000 distinct CDR3 sequences, with around 24% observed a single time. Approximately 10% of the sample comes from the top ten. The same data also went into a second study, on T cells of mothers and their children.

Sequencing was performed on blood. The receptors here all came from a boy between 5 and 17 years old in good health.

The chain employs TRBV5-1 and TRBJ1-2; possible D gene TRBD1, 6 bases. V gave up 0 bases and J gave up 4 bases, with 19 bases separating them. The CDR3 length is 17 residues. Germline lookup yields CDR1 SGHRS and CDR2 YFSETQ. The CDR3 loop is CASSLATGPGSVYGYTF. Written as DNA, the CDR3 is TGCGCCAGCAGCTTGGCCACAGGGCCGGGGAGTGTCTATGGCTACACCTTC.

The chain recombines TRBV7-3 with TRBJ2-3; TRBD2 aligns across 16 bases. The CDR3 contains 18 residues. With V trimmed by 4 bases and J by 3 bases, 7 bases remained unmatched. CDR1 is SGHTA and CDR2 is FQGTGA in the germline V gene. This CDR3 reads CASSSIPGLAGGTDTQYF. The CDR3 DNA reads as TGTGCCAGCAGCTCGATACCGGGACTAGCGGGGGGGACAGATACGCAGTATTTT.

The CDR3 nucleotides are TGCAGTGCTCCTTTGCCCAGGGGAGGGTACTCCTACGAGCAGTACTTC. It yields the protein CSAPLPRGGYSYEQYF. The chain carries TRBV20-1 and TRBJ2-5; a weak D match, TRBD2 (7 bases). The J call may not be correct, given that the DNA end is closer to TRBJ2-7. Germline V gene sequence: CDR1 DFQATT, CDR2 SNEGSKA (reference sequence). This CDR3 spans 16 amino acids.

This clonotype appeared once. Sequence at one end of the junction differs from germline and may be a read error. The chain recombines TRBV6-2 or TRBV6-3 with TRBJ1-6, with a weak D call TRBD1 (6 bases). This CDR3 spans 16 amino acids. From germline, CDR1 is MNHEY and CDR2 SVGEGT. The CDR3 bases are TGTACCAGCAGTCGGACAGAGAGCTCCTATAATTCACCCCTCCACTTT. This gives the protein CTSSRTESSYNSPLHF.

Comments on this clonotype: The junction does not match germline at one end; this may be a read error. The V and J genes are TRBV28 and TRBJ2-1, with 9 bases aligning to TRBD2. Germline V gene sequence: CDR1 MDHEN, CDR2 SYDVKM. This CDR3 has 16 residues. For the CDR3, the DNA is TGTGCCAGCAGTCTTCCTTTAGCGGGAGCGGTAAATGGGCAGTTCTTC. Protein product: CASSLPLAGAVNGQFF.

This clonotype was seen a few times. The chain joins TRBV29-1 to TRBJ1-2; D gene unclear. Germline CDR1 reads SQVTM; CDR2 reads ANQGSEA. There are 15 residues in the CDR3. The V and J ends lost 1 base and 0 bases respectively, with 12 bases between them. CDR3 DNA: TGCAGCGTTGAAGGGGTCAGTGTAGCTAACTATGGCTACACCTTC. This translates into CSVEGVSVANYGYTF.

This clonotype was observed a handful of times. This rearrangement joins TRBV4-2 to TRBJ2-5, with D perhaps matching TRBD1 or TRBD2 (6 bases each). Between the trimmed V and J ends, which lost 4 bases and 0 bases, there was a span of 12 bases. Germline CDR1 is LGHNA and CDR2 is YNFKEQ. CDR3 size: 15 residues. The CDR3 DNA sequence: TGTGCCAGCAGCCCACGGGGGCTAAACCAAGAGACCCAGTACTTC. Translated: CASSPRGLNQETQYF.

In this sample, this clonotype turned up a few times. The rearrangement joins TRBV28 to TRBJ2-5; perhaps TRBD2 as D (5 bases). Germline V CDR1 and CDR2: MDHEN, SYDVKM. V was shortened by 5 bases and J by 0 bases, with 10 bases between the two germline ends. The CDR3 covers 14 residues. The CDR3 coding sequence is TGTGCCAGCAGTCGGGAAGGGAACCAAGAGACCCAGTACTTC. It encodes CASSREGNQETQYF.

The V call is TRBV4-3, the J call TRBJ2-2; D is uncertain. Germline V gene data show CDR1 as LGHNA and CDR2 as YSLEER. The CDR3 sequence is 17 residues long. V lost 2 bases and J 4 bases, leaving 17 bases between the germline ends. CDR3 residues: CASSQIPGGLTTGELFF. The CDR3 nucleotides are TGCGCCAGCAGCCAAATACCGGGTGGCCTAACCACCGGGGAGCTGTTTTTT.

This chain connects TRBV28 to TRBJ1-5; no reliable D call. The CDR3 has 16 residues. V dropped 1 base and J dropped 4 bases, with 14 bases sitting between them. CDR1 and CDR2 (germline): MDHEN, SYDVKM. CDR3 in amino acids: CASSLYRGGINQPQHF. The CDR3 DNA is TGTGCCAGCAGTTTATATCGTGGAGGGATAAATCAGCCCCAGCATTTT.

This clonotype appeared once. The chain recombines TRBV7-2 with TRBJ2-3; 7 nucleotides align to TRBD2. The V and J ends lost 5 bases and 2 bases, in that order; junction bases with no gene match: 7. The CDR3 covers 15 residues. CDR1 SGHTA and CDR2 FQGNSA come from the germline V gene. The CDR3: CASSPRGVLTDTQYF. The DNA for the CDR3 is TGTGCCAGCAGCCCTCGGGGGGTTCTCACAGATACGCAGTATTTT.

Ten or more counts support this clonotype. The chain employs TRBV9 and TRBJ1-2, with D perhaps matching TRBD1 (6 bases). The germline CDR1 and CDR2 sequences are SGDLS and YYNGEE. V dropped 6 bases and J dropped 7 bases, with 16 bases sitting between them. This CDR3 is 13 amino acids long. CDR3 nucleotides: TGTGCCAGCACCCAAGTTACAGGGTCTGGCTACACCTTC. Its translation: CASTQVTGSGYTF. The whole variable domain, remainder taken from reference TRBV9 and TRBJ1-2, is DSGVTQTPKHLITATGQRVTLRCSPRSGDLSVYWYQQSLDQGLQFLIQYYNGEERAKGNILERFSAQQFPDLHSELNLSSLELGDSALYFCASTQVTGSGYTFGSGTRLTVV.

The CDR3 loop is CATSSRRYQETQYF. CDR3 in DNA: TGTGCCACCAGTTCTCGCAGGTACCAAGAGACCCAGTACTTC. The chain joins TRBV24-1 to TRBJ2-5; the D is unclear. Trimming left V 6 bases short and J 0 bases short, with 10 bases between. CDR1 KGHDR and CDR2 SFDVKD come from the germline V gene. This CDR3 region has 14 residues.

The chain recombines TRBV7-8 with TRBJ2-1, with no clear D. This CDR3 comprises 11 residues. The V end lost 2 bases, the J end lost 8 bases, and 4 bases lay between the germline ends. Per germline, CDR1 SGHVS and CDR2 FQNEAQ. This chain's CDR3 is CASSLYDEQFF. In DNA, the CDR3 is TGTGCCAGCAGCTTATACGATGAGCAGTTCTTC.

This chain joins TRBV5-1 and TRBJ1-1, with 7 bases fitting TRBD1. The CDR3 extends over 16 amino acids. V trimming: 4 bases; J trimming: 5 bases; junction bases outside the gene matches: 14. The germline gives CDR1 SGHRS, CDR2 YFSETQ. CDR3 amino acids: CASSPDTGDLMTEAFF. The CDR3 DNA reads TGCGCCAGCAGCCCTGATACAGGGGACCTTATGACTGAAGCTTTCTTT.